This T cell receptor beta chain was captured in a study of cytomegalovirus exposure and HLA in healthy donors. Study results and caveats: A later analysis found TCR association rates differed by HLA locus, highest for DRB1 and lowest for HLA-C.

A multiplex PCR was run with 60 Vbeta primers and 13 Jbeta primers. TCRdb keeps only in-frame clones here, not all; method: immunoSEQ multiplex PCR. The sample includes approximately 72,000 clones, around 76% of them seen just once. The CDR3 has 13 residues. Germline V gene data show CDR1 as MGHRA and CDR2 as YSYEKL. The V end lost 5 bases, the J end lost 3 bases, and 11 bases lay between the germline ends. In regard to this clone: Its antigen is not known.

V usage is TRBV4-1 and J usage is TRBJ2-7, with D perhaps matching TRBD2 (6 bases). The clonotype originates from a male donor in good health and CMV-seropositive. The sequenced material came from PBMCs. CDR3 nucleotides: TGCGCCAGCAGCGCGGGGACGGTCTACGAGCAGTACTTC. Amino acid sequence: CASSAGTVYEQYF.